Listed below are T cell receptor beta chains from one sample, sequenced in a study of ipilimumab plus nivolumab after autologous stem cell transplantation. The method was immunoSEQ multiplex PCR; TCRdb's version includes in-frame clones alone and lacks a portion of them. Seen here are around 21,000 clones, 77% observed once, and the top ten hold over 15%. Here the sequenced sample was PBMCs, taken in a trial of ipilimumab plus nivolumab as post-transplant consolidation. Receptors originate from a male donor with diffuse large B-cell lymphoma. Each CDR3 is given with its conserved first and last residue. The order of the fields is CDR3 DNA, CDR3 protein, clone size, V gene, D gene, J gene. A D gene is named only where the DNA matches it firmly. Clone size is given for some rows only: seen once, a few or many times, or a class if the clone is expanded.

DNA: TGTGCCAGCAGCTTAGACGGTGGTGGTGAGCAGTTCTTC
CDR3: CASSLDGGGEQFF
size: few
V: TRBV7-2
D: .
J: TRBJ2-1

DNA: TGTGCCAGCAGTCCGACAGGGTTCTTCGCTGAAGCTTTCTTT
CDR3: CASSPTGFFAEAFF
size: few
V: TRBV28
D: TRBD1
J: TRBJ1-1

DNA: TGCGCCAGCAGCCAACAAACGGGGGCAACTAATGAAAAACTGTTTTTT
CDR3: CASSQQTGATNEKLFF
size: .
V: TRBV5-1
D: .
J: TRBJ1-4

DNA: TGTGCCAGCAGCCAAAGGACGGTCAGAGAGTTCTTC
CDR3: CASSQRTVREFF
size: .
V: TRBV5-4
D: .
J: TRBJ2-1

DNA: TGTGCCAGCAGTTACCTGAGGGGGAACTACGAGCAGTACTTC
CDR3: CASSYLRGNYEQYF
size: .
V: TRBV6-5
D: .
J: TRBJ2-7

DNA: TGTGCCAGCAGCGCGCGGGGGGTCTCCCCAAACGAGCAGTACTTC
CDR3: CASSARGVSPNEQYF
size: .
V: TRBV7-9
D: TRBD2
J: TRBJ2-7

DNA: TGTGCCAGCGGTGGACGTACTAATGAAAAACTGTTTTTT
CDR3: CASGGRTNEKLFF
size: .
V: TRBV6-5
D: .
J: TRBJ1-4

DNA: TGCGCCAGCAGTACGCAGGGATCTAATGAAAAACTGTTTTTT
CDR3: CASSTQGSNEKLFF
size: many
V: TRBV5-1
D: .
J: TRBJ1-4

DNA: TGCGCCAGCAGTCAATCCTCGGGAGACGAGCAGTACTTC
CDR3: CASSQSSGDEQYF
size: few
V: TRBV23-1
D: .
J: TRBJ2-7

DNA: TGTGCCAGCAGTTTGCCCGGGATAACAGGGTCAAAAGGTGGCTACACCTTC
CDR3: CASSLPGITGSKGGYTF
size: .
V: TRBV28
D: .
J: TRBJ1-2

DNA: TGTGCCAGTAGTCTAATCCGGGACAGTAATCAGCCCCAGCATTTT
CDR3: CASSLIRDSNQPQHF
size: .
V: TRBV19
D: TRBD1
J: TRBJ1-5

DNA: TGTGCCAGCAGTTCCAACGACAGGGTTCGGGAGCAGTTCTTC
CDR3: CASSSNDRVREQFF
size: .
V: TRBV28
D: TRBD1
J: TRBJ2-1

DNA: TGTGCCAGCAGCCAATGGACAGGGAGCGGAACTGAAGCTTTCTTT
CDR3: CASSQWTGSGTEAFF
size: .
V: TRBV4-2
D: TRBD1
J: TRBJ1-1

DNA: TGTGCCAGCAGCACGGGAACAGGGAATGGCTACACCTTC
CDR3: CASSTGTGNGYTF
size: .
V: TRBV7-9
D: .
J: TRBJ1-2

DNA: TGTGCCAGTAGTATAGATAGGGACATTCCGCTGCCCCAGCATTTT
CDR3: CASSIDRDIPLPQHF
size: .
V: TRBV19
D: .
J: TRBJ1-5

DNA: TGTGCCAGCAGTTTAACCCCCCAATACAGGGGCGAGCAGTACTTC
CDR3: CASSLTPQYRGEQYF
size: .
V: TRBV27
D: TRBD1
J: TRBJ2-7

DNA: TGTGCCACCAGCAGAGATTTGGTCCTGGCGGGCGTCCAAGAGACCCAGTACTTC
CDR3: CATSRDLVLAGVQETQYF
size: .
V: TRBV15
D: .
J: TRBJ2-5

DNA: TGTGCCAGCAGCTTTCGGGGTGCAGGCCCCGGCGAGCAGTACTTC
CDR3: CASSFRGAGPGEQYF
size: .
V: TRBV5-4
D: .
J: TRBJ2-7

DNA: TGTGCCATGAGCCAGGGTGGGGGCTCTGGAAACACCATATATTTT
CDR3: CAMSQGGGSGNTIYF
size: .
V: TRBV10-3
D: .
J: TRBJ1-3

DNA: TGTGCCAGCTCACCACTTCCCAGGAGTAATGAGCAGTTCTTC
CDR3: CASSPLPRSNEQFF
size: .
V: TRBV18
D: .
J: TRBJ2-1

DNA: TGCGCCAGCAGTAGGGACAGGGGGCCTGGAAACACCATATATTTT
CDR3: CASSRDRGPGNTIYF
size: .
V: TRBV5-1
D: TRBD1
J: TRBJ1-3

DNA: TGTGCCAGCAGCTTGGCGAAGACAGGGGGCTTCAATGAGCAGTTCTTC
CDR3: CASSLAKTGGFNEQFF
size: .
V: TRBV5-4
D: TRBD1
J: TRBJ2-1

DNA: TGTGCCAGCAGTTACTCGGGACCGCGTGGAACAGATACGCAGTATTTT
CDR3: CASSYSGPRGTDTQYF
size: .
V: TRBV6-5
D: .
J: TRBJ2-3

DNA: TGCGCCAGCAGCAAAACGGGACGGACATCTGGAAACACCATATATTTT
CDR3: CASSKTGRTSGNTIYF
size: .
V: TRBV4-1
D: .
J: TRBJ1-3

DNA: TGTGCTAGCAGCTTAGACGTGGGGGCGCGGGAGACCCAGTACTTC
CDR3: CASSLDVGARETQYF
size: .
V: TRBV7-7
D: .
J: TRBJ2-5

DNA: TGTGCCAGCAGCCCTGCCGGGACAGCTTACTCCTATAATTCACCCCTCCACTTT
CDR3: CASSPAGTAYSYNSPLHF
size: .
V: TRBV5-4
D: TRBD1
J: TRBJ1-6

DNA: TGTGCCATCAGTGAGTCCACGAGCGGGCTAAACAATGAGCAGTTCTTC
CDR3: CAISESTSGLNNEQFF
size: .
V: TRBV10-3
D: .
J: TRBJ2-1

DNA: TGTGCCAGCAGCTTAGAGATGAAGGGGGCTGGCTACACCTTC
CDR3: CASSLEMKGAGYTF
size: .
V: TRBV7-9
D: TRBD1
J: TRBJ1-2

DNA: TGCGCCAGCAGCCCAATGGACGGCGGCCAAGAGACCCAGTACTTC
CDR3: CASSPMDGGQETQYF
size: .
V: TRBV5-1
D: .
J: TRBJ2-5

DNA: TGTGCCACCAGGGGCGGAGGGACAGGGGGCTACAATGAGCAGTTCTTC
CDR3: CATRGGGTGGYNEQFF
size: .
V: TRBV28
D: TRBD1
J: TRBJ2-1